These T cell receptor beta chains were read from a single sample in a study of post-analysis software for immune sequencing data. TCRdb ran MiXCR on the PCR reads and lists one entry per CDR3 protein. Here the sample spans hundreds of thousands of distinct CDR3 sequences, about 39% being singletons. What was sequenced was blood. All receptors come from a girl aged 2-9 years with multiple sclerosis. Both conserved end residues are part of each CDR3. The D gene is left open where the match is weak. The size entry is marked missing in some rows and otherwise reads once, few, many or a size class.

15,TRBV29-1,few,-,TRBJ2-6,TGCAGCGTGGCTGGGGGGCAGTACGGGGCCAACGTCCTGACTTTC,CSVAGGQYGANVLTF
16,TRBV7-2,-,TRBD1,TRBJ2-7,TGTGCCAGCAGCTTTGTCGCCGGACAGGGATCCTACGAGCAGTACTTC,CASSFVAGQGSYEQYF
15,TRBV20-1,-,TRBD1,TRBJ2-6,TGCAGTGCTGGACAGGGGGCCTCATTTGCCAACGTCCTGACTTTC,CSAGQGASFANVLTF
12,TRBV7-2,few,-,TRBJ2-7,TGTGCCAGCAGCTTAGCTGTTTACGAGCAGTACTTC,CASSLAVYEQYF
16,TRBV12-3/TRBV12-4,-,TRBD1,TRBJ2-3,TGTGCCAGCAGTCCCCGACAGGGGGTGAGCACAGATACGCAGTATTTT,CASSPRQGVSTDTQYF
14,TRBV6-5,-,-,TRBJ2-7,TGTGCCAGCAGTTCCATCGTGGTACCGGGCGAGCAGTACTTC,CASSSIVVPGEQYF
16,TRBV7-2,few,-,TRBJ2-5,TGTGCCAGCAGCTTAGCTGGGGGGAGTGTAGAAAAGACCCAGTACTTC,CASSLAGGSVEKTQYF
13,TRBV3-1,few,-,TRBJ2-7,TGTGCCAGCAGCCAAGGGGGGACCCTCGAGCAGTACTTC,CASSQGGTLEQYF
14,TRBV12-3/TRBV12-4,-,-,TRBJ2-1,TGTGCCAGCAGGGAGGACAGCTCCTACAATGAGCAGTTCTTC,CASREDSSYNEQFF
14,TRBV4-3,-,-,TRBJ1-2,TGCGCCAGCAGCCAACTGGACAGCACCGATGGCTACACCTTC,CASSQLDSTDGYTF
13,TRBV12-3/TRBV12-4,-,-,TRBJ2-4,TGTGCCAGCAGGCAGGGAGTTGGGAACATTCAGTACTTC,CASRQGVGNIQYF
15,TRBV7-3,-,TRBD1,TRBJ2-5,TGTGCCAGCAGCTTATTGGGACAGGGCCAAGAGACCCAGTACTTC,CASSLLGQGQETQYF
16,TRBV4-2,-,TRBD1,TRBJ1-2,TGTGCCAGCAGCCAAGATCGTAGGACAGGGGGTTATGGCTACACCTTC,CASSQDRRTGGYGYTF
15,TRBV20-1,-,-,TRBJ1-4,TGCAGTGCTAGGGACAGCAGGAACAGCAATGAAAAACTGTTTTTT,CSARDSRNSNEKLFF
13,TRBV29-1,-,-,TRBJ2-7,TGCAGCGTTCCAGGGCCGGTCTCCTACGAGCAGTACTTC,CSVPGPVSYEQYF
11,TRBV28,many,-,TRBJ1-1,TGTGCCAGCAGTTTTACAGATGAAGCTTTCTTT,CASSFTDEAFF
12,TRBV3-1,few,-,TRBJ2-7,TGTGCCAGCAGCCAAGTATCAGGAGAGCAGTACTTC,CASSQVSGEQYF
15,TRBV28,few,-,TRBJ1-5,TGTGCCAGCAGTATCACAGGTGGGAGCAATCAGCCCCAGCATTTT,CASSITGGSNQPQHF
15,TRBV6-2/TRBV6-3,few,TRBD2,TRBJ2-7,TGTGCCAGCAGTAAACGGACTAGCGGGATGTACGAGCAGTACTTC,CASSKRTSGMYEQYF
14,TRBV9,few,-,TRBJ2-7,TGTGCCAGCAGCGTCGCAGCGAAACCCTACGAGCAGTACTTC,CASSVAAKPYEQYF
15,TRBV20-1,-,TRBD1,TRBJ2-5,TGCAGTGCTAGAACAGGGGATTGGTACCAAGAGACCCAGTACTTC,CSARTGDWYQETQYF
13,TRBV7-2,-,-,TRBJ2-4,TGTGCCAGCAGCTCGCCCGCCAAAAACATTCAGTACTTC,CASSSPAKNIQYF
15,TRBV20-1,-,TRBD2,TRBJ2-1,TGCAGTGCCCCACCTACCGGGACTAGCGTTAATGAGCAGTTCTTC,CSAPPTGTSVNEQFF
13,TRBV10-3,-,-,TRBJ1-1,TGTGCCATCCAAGGGGATTGGAACACTGAAGCTTTCTTT,CAIQGDWNTEAFF
15,TRBV5-1,-,-,TRBJ1-1,TGCGCCAGCAGTGTAACCATAAGAGGGTGGACTGAAGCTTTCTTT,CASSVTIRGWTEAFF
15,TRBV24-1,once,TRBD2,TRBJ2-1,TGTGCCACCAGTGACGGACTAGCGGTTAGTTGGAAGCAGTTCTTC,CATSDGLAVSWKQFF
14,TRBV5-5,many,-,TRBJ2-5,TGTGCCAGCAGCTTGACGGGACGGTTCCTGACCCAGTACTTC,CASSLTGRFLTQYF
14,TRBV28,-,-,TRBJ2-5,TGTGCCAGCAGTTTGCGTTTCGGTCGGGAGACCCAGTACTTC,CASSLRFGRETQYF
14,TRBV6-2/TRBV6-3,-,TRBD2,TRBJ2-7,TGTGCCAGCAAGCCCCTAGCGGGGGATTACGAGCAGTACTTC,CASKPLAGDYEQYF
15,TRBV15,-,-,TRBJ2-4,TGTGCCACCAGCGGTTTGGGTGGGTCCAAAAACATTCAGTACTTC,CATSGLGGSKNIQYF
18,TRBV12-3/TRBV12-4,-,TRBD2,TRBJ2-3,TGTGCCAGCAGTTTAGCGCGATTAGCGGGAGGGGGCACAGATACGCAGTATTTT,CASSLARLAGGGTDTQYF
15,TRBV12-3/TRBV12-4,few,TRBD1,TRBJ2-1,TGTGCCAGCAGTTTAACGGACAGGGGAGGGGATGAGCAGTTCTTC,CASSLTDRGGDEQFF